This T cell receptor (beta chain) was sequenced in a study of cytomegalovirus exposure and HLA in healthy donors. Background on the study: From donors who were HLA-typed, an early data release held about 85 million unique TCRs.

Whole-study findings and limits: Common viral pathogens seemed, in a later analysis, to connect with several of the most significant clusters. Among CMV-associated TCR beta chains, most appeared HLA-restricted in a later analysis.

The PCR had 60 Vbeta and 13 Jbeta primers. TCRdb's copy holds only in-frame clones and misses some; the assay was immunoSEQ multiplex PCR. The data show around 110,000 clones, around 71% seen once. Of note for this clone: Antigen specificity is unknown.

This sequence was found in a boy aged 5 to 17 in good health and CMV-seronegative. Input material: PBMCs.

In nucleotides, the CDR3 is TGTGCCAGCAGCTTATTCGGGCAGGGCACTGAAGCTTTCTTT. It encodes CASSLFGQGTEAFF. The chain carries TRBV7-2 and TRBJ1-1, with D tentatively TRBD1 (5 bases). The V end was cut by 2 bases, the J end by 4 bases, with 11 bases between. CDR1 SGHTA and CDR2 FQGNSA come from the germline V gene. The CDR3 totals 14 residues.